This T cell receptor beta chain was captured in a study of blood T cell repertoires in COVID-19. This CDR3 spans 15 amino acids. Trimming shortened V by 4 bases and J by 2 bases, and 14 bases separated the two germline ends. The germline CDR1 and CDR2 sequences are SNHLY and FYNNEI. Method: immunoSEQ multiplex PCR; TCRdb's copy keeps in-frame clones and lacks some. Of about 180,000 clones listed, 86% are singletons. The study drew participants aged about 18 to 95 years from under 30 US areas. What was sequenced was PBMCs or T cells enriched from blood (not recorded which). The rearrangement links TRBV2 to TRBJ1-2; a possible D gene is TRBD1 (5 bases). This clonotype originated in a woman in her 30s who had recovered from COVID-19. Here the CDR3 reads CASSALKGLNYGYTF. The CDR3 region has the DNA TGTGCCAGCAGTGCCCTAAAGGGACTGAACTATGGCTACACCTTC.